Given below is one T cell receptor beta chain in context. This entry comes from a study of blood T cell repertoires in COVID-19. Study-level background: The samples span acute and convalescent COVID-19 from the United States, Italy and Spain. T cells, B-cell-depleted T cells, or PBMCs provided the cDNA or gDNA that served as material.

The repertoire was sequenced with immunoSEQ multiplex PCR; TCRdb's copy has only in-frame clones and lacks some. This table holds 9,500 to 15,000 clones, more than 70% found once. Sequenced sample: peripheral blood. This TCR was sampled from a human donor in a cohort sampled during active COVID-19.

In nucleotides, the CDR3 is TGCGCCAGCAGGCTAGCGGGGCTTTCCTACGAGCAGTACTTC. Encoded protein: CASRLAGLSYEQYF. The chain has TRBV5-1 and TRBJ2-7, with 9 bases fitting TRBD2. The CDR3 runs 14 residues. The germline gives CDR1 SGHRS, CDR2 YFSETQ. J lost 1 base, V lost 5 bases, and 4 bases had no gene match.